This T cell receptor beta chain came from a study of cytomegalovirus exposure and HLA in healthy donors. The PCR ran on 60 Vbeta and 13 Jbeta primers. Authors' data handling: Among the unique TCR beta chains that a later analysis counted, 70 million to 85 million in all, 10 million to 13 million were shared. The repertoire was sequenced with immunoSEQ multiplex PCR; TCRdb's copy has only in-frame clones and lacks some. D and trimming come from the DNA, and the V and J calls and clone size come from that table. The table has around 120,000 clones, 70% to 85% seen once; the top ten hold 2% to 3%. Turning to this clone: Its cognate antigen is unknown.

The study, taken as a whole, reports: What a later analysis reportedly showed was that an Asian-associated ancestry cluster had fewer N-insertions than the roughly 670-donor mean. It was reported that the classifier diagnosed cytomegalovirus status with high specificity and sensitivity in both the original and validation cohorts. Available immune exposure information was restricted to CMV serostatus only.

Sequenced material: PBMCs. The sequence came from a middle-aged man in good health and CMV-seronegative.

Written as DNA, the CDR3 is TGTGCCAGCTCATCAGGACAGGGGGACTACGAGCAGTACTTC. Translated: CASSSGQGDYEQYF. The V call is TRBV18, the J call TRBJ2-5, with TRBD1 matching over 10 bases. The end of the DNA fits TRBJ2-7 better, so the J call may be wrong. This CDR3 is 14 amino acids long. Germline assignment: CDR1 KGHSH and CDR2 LQKENI.